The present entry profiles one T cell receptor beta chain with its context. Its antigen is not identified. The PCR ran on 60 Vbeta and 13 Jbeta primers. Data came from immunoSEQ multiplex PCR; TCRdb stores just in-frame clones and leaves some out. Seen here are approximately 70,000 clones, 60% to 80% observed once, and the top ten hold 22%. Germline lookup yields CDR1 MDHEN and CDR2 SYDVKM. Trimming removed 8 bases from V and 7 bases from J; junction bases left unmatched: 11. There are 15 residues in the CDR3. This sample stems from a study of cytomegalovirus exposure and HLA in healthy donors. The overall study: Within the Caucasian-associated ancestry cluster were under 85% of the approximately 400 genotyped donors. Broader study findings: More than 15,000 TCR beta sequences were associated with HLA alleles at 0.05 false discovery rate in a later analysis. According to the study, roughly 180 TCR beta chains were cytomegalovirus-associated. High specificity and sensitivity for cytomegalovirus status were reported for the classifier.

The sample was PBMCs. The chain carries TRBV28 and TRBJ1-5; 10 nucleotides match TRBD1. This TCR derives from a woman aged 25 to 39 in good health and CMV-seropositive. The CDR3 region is CASGYWGQGKQPQHF. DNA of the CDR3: TGTGCCAGCGGATATTGGGGACAGGGGAAGCAGCCCCAGCATTTT. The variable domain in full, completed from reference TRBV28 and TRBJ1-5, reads DVKVTQSSRYLVKRTGEKVFLECVQDMDHENMFWYRQDPGLGLRLIYFSYDVKMKEKGDIPEGYSVSREKKERFSLILESASTNQTSMYLCASGYWGQGKQPQHFGDGTRLSIL.